Listed below are T cell receptor beta chains from one sample, sequenced in a study of post-analysis software for immune sequencing data. TCRdb processed the PCR reads anew with MiXCR; each CDR3 protein has one entry. The sample consists of 740,000 or so distinct CDR3 sequences, approximately 53% of them appearing once. Sequenced material: blood. These receptors were taken from a girl aged 5-17 years with multiple sclerosis. Each CDR3 is given without its conserved first and last residue. Size is omitted from some rows. Given values are once, few, many or a class for expanded clones.

abundance	v_gene	j_gene	CDR3aa
NA	TRBV29-1	TRBJ1-1	SVAGVPNTEAF
NA	TRBV9	TRBJ1-2	ASSPQMGDYGYT
few	TRBV12-3/TRBV12-4	TRBJ2-1	ASSTRGQSYNEQF
few	TRBV6-5	TRBJ2-7	ASSYLQREGLYEQY
NA	TRBV7-6	TRBJ2-7	VSSSTTSPYEQY
NA	TRBV29-1	TRBJ2-3	SVEARTGGDTQY
NA	TRBV27	TRBJ1-2	ASSPYSRDRRYGYT
NA	TRBV5-5	TRBJ1-2	TSSLFQGGYGYT
NA	TRBV5-6	TRBJ2-4	ASSRAANIQY
NA	TRBV29-1	TRBJ2-7	SVERGSDEQY
NA	TRBV6-1	TRBJ2-1	ASSVTGGTEQF
NA	TRBV20-1	TRBJ2-7	SASVLAGGYEQY
NA	TRBV6-6	TRBJ2-7	ASSPGGGTFEQY
few	TRBV10-3	TRBJ2-5	AISEGEQTQY
few	TRBV18	TRBJ2-7	ASSPPGHSADEQY
NA	TRBV4-1	NA	ASSPRLLTGRETQY
NA	TRBV7-6	TRBJ2-7	ASSSRGLASYEQY
NA	TRBV7-2	TRBJ2-7	ASSPTGPFSYEQY
NA	TRBV9	TRBJ1-6	ASSVRESNSPLH
NA	TRBV3-1	TRBJ1-1	ASSPPQRMNTEAF
once	TRBV5-1	TRBJ2-7	ASSLGTENYEQY
few	TRBV6-5	TRBJ2-5	ASSLTPQSQETQY
NA	TRBV6-5	TRBJ2-7	ASSLPPGGETYEQY
NA	TRBV12-3/TRBV12-4	TRBJ2-1	ASSQDRVDNEQF
NA	TRBV6-1	TRBJ2-5	ASAPSGTSGRAGETQY